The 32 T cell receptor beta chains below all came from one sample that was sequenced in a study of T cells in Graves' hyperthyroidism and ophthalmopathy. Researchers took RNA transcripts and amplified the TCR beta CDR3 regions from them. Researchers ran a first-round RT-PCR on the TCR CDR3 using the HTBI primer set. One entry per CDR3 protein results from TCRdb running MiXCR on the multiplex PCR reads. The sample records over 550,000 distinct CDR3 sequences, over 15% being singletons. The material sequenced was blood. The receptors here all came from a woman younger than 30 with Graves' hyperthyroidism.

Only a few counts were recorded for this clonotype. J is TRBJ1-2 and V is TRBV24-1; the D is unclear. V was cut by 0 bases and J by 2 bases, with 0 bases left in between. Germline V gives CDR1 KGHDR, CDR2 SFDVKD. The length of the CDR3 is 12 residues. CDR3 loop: CATSDLNYGYTF. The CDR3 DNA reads TGTGCCACCAGTGATTTGAACTATGGCTACACCTTC.

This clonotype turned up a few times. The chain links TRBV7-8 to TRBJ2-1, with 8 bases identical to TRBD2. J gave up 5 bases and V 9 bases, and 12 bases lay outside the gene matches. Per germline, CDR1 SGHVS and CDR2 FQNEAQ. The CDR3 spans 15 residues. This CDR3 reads CASSIAGSGDNEQFF. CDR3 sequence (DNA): TGTGCCAGTAGTATAGCAGGTAGCGGGGACAATGAGCAGTTCTTC.

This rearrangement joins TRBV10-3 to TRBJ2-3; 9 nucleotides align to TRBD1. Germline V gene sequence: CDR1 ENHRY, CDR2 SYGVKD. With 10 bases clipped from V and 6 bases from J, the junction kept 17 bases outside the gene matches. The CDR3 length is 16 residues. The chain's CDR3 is CATYGTGPHTPDTQYF. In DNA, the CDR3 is TGTGCCACATATGGGACAGGGCCACACACACCGGATACGCAGTATTTT.

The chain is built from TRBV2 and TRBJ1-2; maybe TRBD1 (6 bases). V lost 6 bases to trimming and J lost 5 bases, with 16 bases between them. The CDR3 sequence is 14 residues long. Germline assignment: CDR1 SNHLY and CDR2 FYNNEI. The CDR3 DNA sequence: TGTGCCAGCAGGGTGGGAAAGGGGACATATGGCTACACCTTC. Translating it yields CASRVGKGTYGYTF.

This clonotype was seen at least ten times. The CDR3 reads CASSTQGHEQFF. The CDR3 DNA sequence: TGTGCCAGCAGCACACAGGGCCATGAGCAGTTCTTC. The genes are TRBV7-2 and TRBJ2-1; tentative D call: TRBD1 (6 bases). Trimming stripped 5 bases from V and 8 bases from J, with 10 bases between. Germline V gives CDR1 SGHTA, CDR2 FQGNSA. The length of the CDR3 is 12 residues.

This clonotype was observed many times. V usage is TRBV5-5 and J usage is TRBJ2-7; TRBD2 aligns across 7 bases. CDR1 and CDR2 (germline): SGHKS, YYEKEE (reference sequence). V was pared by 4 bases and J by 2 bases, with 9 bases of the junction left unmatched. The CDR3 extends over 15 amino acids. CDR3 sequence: CASSASSGIPYEQYF. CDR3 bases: TGTGCCAGCAGCGCGAGCAGCGGGATCCCCTACGAGCAGTACTTC.

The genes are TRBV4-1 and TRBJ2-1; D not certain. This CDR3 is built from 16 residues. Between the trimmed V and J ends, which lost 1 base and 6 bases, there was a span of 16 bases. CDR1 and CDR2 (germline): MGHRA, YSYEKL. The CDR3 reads CASSQGRLFTINEQFF. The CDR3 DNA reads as TGCGCCAGCAGCCAAGGTCGACTCTTCACAATCAATGAGCAGTTCTTC.

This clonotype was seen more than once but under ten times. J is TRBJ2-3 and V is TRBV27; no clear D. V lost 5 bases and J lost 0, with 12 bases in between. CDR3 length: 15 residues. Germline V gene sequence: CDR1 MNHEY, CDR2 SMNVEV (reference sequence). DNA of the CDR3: TGTGCCAGCAGTAAAAGCTCGCCTAGCACAGATACGCAGTATTTT. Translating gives CASSKSSPSTDTQYF.

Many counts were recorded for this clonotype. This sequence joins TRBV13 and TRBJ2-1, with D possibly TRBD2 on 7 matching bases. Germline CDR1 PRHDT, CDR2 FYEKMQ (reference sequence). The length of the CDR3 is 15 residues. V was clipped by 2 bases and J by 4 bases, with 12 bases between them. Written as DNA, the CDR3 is TGTGCCAGCAGCTTAACCGGGGGGCCTTACAATGAGCAGTTCTTC. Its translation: CASSLTGGPYNEQFF. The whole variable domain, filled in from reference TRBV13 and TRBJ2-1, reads AAGVIQSPRHLIKEKRETATLKCYPIPRHDTVYWYQQGPGQDPQFLISFYEKMQSDKGSIPDRFSAQQFSDYHSELNMSSLELGDSALYFCASSLTGGPYNEQFFGPGTRLTVL.

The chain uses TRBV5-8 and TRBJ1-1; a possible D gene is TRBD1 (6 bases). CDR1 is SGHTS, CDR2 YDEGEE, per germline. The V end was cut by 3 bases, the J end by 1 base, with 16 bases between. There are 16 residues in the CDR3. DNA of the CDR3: TGTGCCAGCAGCTCCCCGGGGAGGGGGAGGAACACTGAAGCTTTCTTT. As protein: CASSSPGRGRNTEAFF. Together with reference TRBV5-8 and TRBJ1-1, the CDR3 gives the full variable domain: EAGVTQSPTHLIKTRGQQATLRCSPISGHTSVYWYQQALGLGLQFLLWYDEGEERNRGNFPPRFSGRQFPNYSSELNVNALELEDSALYLCASSSPGRGRNTEAFFGQGTRLTVV.

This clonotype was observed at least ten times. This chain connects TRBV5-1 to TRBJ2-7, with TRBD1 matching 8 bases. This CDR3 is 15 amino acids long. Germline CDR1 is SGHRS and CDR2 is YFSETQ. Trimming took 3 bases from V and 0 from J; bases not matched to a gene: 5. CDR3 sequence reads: CASSSGQGLSYEQYF. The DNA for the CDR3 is TGCGCCAGCAGCTCCGGACAGGGCCTCTCCTACGAGCAGTACTTC. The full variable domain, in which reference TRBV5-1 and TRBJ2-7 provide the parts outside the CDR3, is KAGVTQTPRYLIKTRGQQVTLSCSPISGHRSVSWYQQTPGQGLQFLFEYFSETQRNKGNFPGRFSGRQFSNSRSEMNVSTLELGDSALYLCASSSGQGLSYEQYFGPGTRLTVT.

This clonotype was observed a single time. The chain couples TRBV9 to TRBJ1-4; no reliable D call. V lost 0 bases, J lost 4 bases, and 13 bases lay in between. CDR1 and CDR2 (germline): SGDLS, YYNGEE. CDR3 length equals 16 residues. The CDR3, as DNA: TGTGCCAGCAGCGTAGCCCTCCGAGGGAATAATGAAAAACTGTTTTTT. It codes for CASSVALRGNNEKLFF. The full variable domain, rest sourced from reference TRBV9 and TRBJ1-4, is DSGVTQTPKHLITATGQRVTLRCSPRSGDLSVYWYQQSLDQGLQFLIQYYNGEERAKGNILERFSAQQFPDLHSELNLSSLELGDSALYFCASSVALRGNNEKLFFGSGTQLSVL.

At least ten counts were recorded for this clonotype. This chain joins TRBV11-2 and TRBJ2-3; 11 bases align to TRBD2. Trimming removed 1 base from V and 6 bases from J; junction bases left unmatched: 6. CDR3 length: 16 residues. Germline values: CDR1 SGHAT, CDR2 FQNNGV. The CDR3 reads CASSLASGRRADTQYF. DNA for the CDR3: TGTGCCAGCAGCTTAGCTAGCGGGAGGAGGGCGGATACGCAGTATTTT.

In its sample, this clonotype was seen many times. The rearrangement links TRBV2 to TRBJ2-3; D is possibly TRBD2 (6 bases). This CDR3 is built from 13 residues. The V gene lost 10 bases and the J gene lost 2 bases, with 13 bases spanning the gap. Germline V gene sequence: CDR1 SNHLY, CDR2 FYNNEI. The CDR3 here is CATAGLFTDTQYF. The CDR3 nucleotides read TGTGCCACCGCGGGACTTTTCACAGATACGCAGTATTTT. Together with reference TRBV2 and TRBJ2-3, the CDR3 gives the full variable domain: EPEVTQTPSHQVTQMGQEVILRCVPISNHLYFYWYRQILGQKVEFLVSFYNNEISEKSEIFDDQFSVERPDGSNFTLKIRSTKLEDSAMYFCATAGLFTDTQYFGPGTRLTVL.

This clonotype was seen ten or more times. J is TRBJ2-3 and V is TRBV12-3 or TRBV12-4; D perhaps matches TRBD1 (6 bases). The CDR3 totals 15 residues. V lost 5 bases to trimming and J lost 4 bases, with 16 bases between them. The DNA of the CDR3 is TGTGCCAGCAGTCGCAGAGGGGGTTTGCCAGATACGCAGTATTTT. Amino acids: CASSRRGGLPDTQYF.

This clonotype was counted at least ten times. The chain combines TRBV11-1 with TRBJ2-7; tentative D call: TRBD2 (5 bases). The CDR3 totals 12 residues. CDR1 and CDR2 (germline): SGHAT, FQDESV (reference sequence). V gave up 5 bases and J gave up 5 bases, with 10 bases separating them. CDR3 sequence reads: CASSLGLHEQYF. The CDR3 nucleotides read TGTGCCAGCAGCCTAGGACTCCACGAGCAGTACTTC. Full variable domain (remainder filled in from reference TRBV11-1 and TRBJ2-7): EAEVAQSPRYKITEKSQAVAFWCDPISGHATLYWYRQILGQGPELLVQFQDESVVDDSQLPKDRFSAERLKGVDSTLKIQPAELGDSAMYLCASSLGLHEQYFGPGTRLTVT.

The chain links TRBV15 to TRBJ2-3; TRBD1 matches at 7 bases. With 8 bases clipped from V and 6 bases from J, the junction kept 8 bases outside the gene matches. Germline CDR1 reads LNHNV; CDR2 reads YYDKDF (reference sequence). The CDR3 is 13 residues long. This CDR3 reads CATSRGTADTQYF. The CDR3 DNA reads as TGTGCCACCTCGAGGGGGACAGCGGATACGCAGTATTTT.

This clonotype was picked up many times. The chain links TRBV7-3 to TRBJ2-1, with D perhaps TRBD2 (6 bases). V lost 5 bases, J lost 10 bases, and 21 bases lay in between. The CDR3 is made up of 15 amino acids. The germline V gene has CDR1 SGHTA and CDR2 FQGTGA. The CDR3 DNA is TGTGCCAGCAGCCCTCCCCCGGCGGGGACCCTGGAGCAGTTCTTC. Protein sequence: CASSPPPAGTLEQFF.

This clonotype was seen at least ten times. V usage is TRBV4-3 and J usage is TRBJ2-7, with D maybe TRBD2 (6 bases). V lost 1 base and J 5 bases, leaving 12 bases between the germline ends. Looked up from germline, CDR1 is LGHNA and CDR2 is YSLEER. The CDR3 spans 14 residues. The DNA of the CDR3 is TGCGCCAGCAGCCAAGGAGGAGGGTTTAACGAGCAGTACTTC. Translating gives CASSQGGGFNEQYF.

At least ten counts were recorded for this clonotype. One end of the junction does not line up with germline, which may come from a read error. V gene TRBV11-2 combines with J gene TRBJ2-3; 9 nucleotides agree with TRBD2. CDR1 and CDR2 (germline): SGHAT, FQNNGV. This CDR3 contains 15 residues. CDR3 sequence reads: CASSLDPAGGDTQYF. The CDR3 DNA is TGTGCCAGCAGCCTAGACCCCGCGGGAGGGGATACGCAGTATTTT.

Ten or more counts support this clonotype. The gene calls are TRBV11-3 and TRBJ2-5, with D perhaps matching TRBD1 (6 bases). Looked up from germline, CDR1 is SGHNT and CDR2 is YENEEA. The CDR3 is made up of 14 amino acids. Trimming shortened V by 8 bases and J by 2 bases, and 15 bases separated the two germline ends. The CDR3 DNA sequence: TGTGCCAGCCAACCGGACAGATATCAAGAGACCCAGTACTTC. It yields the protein CASQPDRYQETQYF.

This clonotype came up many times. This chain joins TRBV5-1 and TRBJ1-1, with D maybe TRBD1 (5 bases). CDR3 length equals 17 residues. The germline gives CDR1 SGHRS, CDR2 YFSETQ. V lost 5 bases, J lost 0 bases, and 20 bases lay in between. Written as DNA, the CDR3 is TGCGCCAGCAGATCGGGGCGCGGTTGGGCCATGAACACTGAAGCTTTCTTT. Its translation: CASRSGRGWAMNTEAFF.

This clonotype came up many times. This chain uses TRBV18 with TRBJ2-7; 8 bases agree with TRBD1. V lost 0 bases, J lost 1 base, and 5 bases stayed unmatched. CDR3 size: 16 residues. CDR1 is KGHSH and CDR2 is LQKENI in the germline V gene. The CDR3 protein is CASSPPFGQGSYEQYF. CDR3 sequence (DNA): TGTGCCAGCTCACCACCGTTCGGACAGGGTTCCTACGAGCAGTACTTC.

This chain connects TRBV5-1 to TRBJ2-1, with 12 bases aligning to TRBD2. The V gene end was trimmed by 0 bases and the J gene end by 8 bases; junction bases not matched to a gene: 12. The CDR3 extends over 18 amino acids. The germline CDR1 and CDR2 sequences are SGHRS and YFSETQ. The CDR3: CASSLALAGGPGTDEQFF. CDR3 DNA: TGCGCCAGCAGCTTGGCGCTAGCGGGAGGGCCGGGAACGGATGAGCAGTTCTTC.

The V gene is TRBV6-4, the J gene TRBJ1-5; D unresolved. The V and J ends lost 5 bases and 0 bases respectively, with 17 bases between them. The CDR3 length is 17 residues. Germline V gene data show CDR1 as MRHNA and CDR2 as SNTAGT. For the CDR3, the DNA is TGTGCCAGCAGTCCCTTACGCGCCGTTATTAGCAATCAGCCCCAGCATTTT. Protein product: CASSPLRAVISNQPQHF.

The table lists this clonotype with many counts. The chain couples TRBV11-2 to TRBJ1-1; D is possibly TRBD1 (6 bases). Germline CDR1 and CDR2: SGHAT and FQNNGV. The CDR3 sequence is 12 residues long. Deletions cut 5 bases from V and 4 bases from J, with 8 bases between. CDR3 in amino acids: CASSIRGTEAFF. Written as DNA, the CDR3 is TGTGCCAGCAGCATCAGGGGCACTGAAGCTTTCTTT.

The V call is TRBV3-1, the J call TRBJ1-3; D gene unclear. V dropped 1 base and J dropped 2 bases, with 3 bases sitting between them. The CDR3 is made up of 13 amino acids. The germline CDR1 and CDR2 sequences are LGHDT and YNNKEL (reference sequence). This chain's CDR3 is CASSQATGNTIYF. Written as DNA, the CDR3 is TGTGCCAGCAGCCAAGCCACTGGAAACACCATATATTTT.

The CDR3 sequence is CASSPLAGGPYEQFF. CDR3 nucleotide sequence: TGTGCCAGCAGCCCCCTAGCGGGGGGGCCCTATGAGCAGTTCTTC. V gene TRBV3-1 combines with J gene TRBJ2-1, with TRBD2 identical over 12 bases. Germline assignment: CDR1 LGHDT and CDR2 YNNKEL (reference sequence). CDR3 length: 15 amino acids. V was clipped by 4 bases and J by 8 bases; unmatched bases: 6.

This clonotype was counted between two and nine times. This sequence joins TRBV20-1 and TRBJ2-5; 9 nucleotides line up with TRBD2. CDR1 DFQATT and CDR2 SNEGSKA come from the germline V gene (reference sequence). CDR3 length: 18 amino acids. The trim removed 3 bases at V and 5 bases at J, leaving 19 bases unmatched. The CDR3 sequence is CSASVVVTSGGRGETQYF. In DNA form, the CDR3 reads TGCAGTGCTAGTGTAGTTGTGACTAGCGGAGGGCGGGGGGAGACCCAGTACTTC.

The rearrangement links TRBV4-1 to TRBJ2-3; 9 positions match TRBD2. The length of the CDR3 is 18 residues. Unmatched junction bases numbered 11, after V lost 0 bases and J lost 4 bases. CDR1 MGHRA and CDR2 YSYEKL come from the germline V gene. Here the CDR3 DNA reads TGCGCCAGCAGCCAAGAGAGCGGTAGCGGGGGATCGGCAGATACGCAGTATTTT. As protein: CASSQESGSGGSADTQYF.

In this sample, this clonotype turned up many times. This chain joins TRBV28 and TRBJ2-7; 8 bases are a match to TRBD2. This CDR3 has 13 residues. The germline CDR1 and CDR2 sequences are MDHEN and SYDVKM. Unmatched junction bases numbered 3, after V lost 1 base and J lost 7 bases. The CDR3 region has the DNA TGTGCCAGCAGTTTATTGACTAGCGTAGAGCAGTACTTC. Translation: CASSLLTSVEQYF.

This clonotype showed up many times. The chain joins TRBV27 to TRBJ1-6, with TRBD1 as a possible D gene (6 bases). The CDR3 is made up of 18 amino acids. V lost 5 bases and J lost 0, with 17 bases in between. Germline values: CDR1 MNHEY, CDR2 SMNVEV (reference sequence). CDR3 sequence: CASSPQGNWGSYNSPLHF. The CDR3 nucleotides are TGTGCCAGCAGTCCCCAGGGGAATTGGGGCTCCTATAATTCACCCCTCCACTTT.